This T cell receptor beta chain was identified in a study of HIV-infected patients and healthy controls. V was clipped by 0 bases and J by 1 base, with 12 bases between them. There are 16 residues in the CDR3. From germline, CDR1 is ENHRY and CDR2 SYGVKD. TCRdb used MiXCR to reprocess the 5' RACE reads, holding one entry per CDR3 protein. Of about 64,000 distinct CDR3 sequences in the sample, roughly 21% were seen once. The chain combines TRBV10-3 with TRBJ1-1; D is undetermined. The TCR was taken from a human donor in good health. Sequencing used CD4+ T cells from blood. The CDR3, as DNA: TGTGCCATCAGTGAGTCGTCGGTCGCAGGGAACACTGAAGCTTTCTTT. Protein sequence: CAISESSVAGNTEAFF.